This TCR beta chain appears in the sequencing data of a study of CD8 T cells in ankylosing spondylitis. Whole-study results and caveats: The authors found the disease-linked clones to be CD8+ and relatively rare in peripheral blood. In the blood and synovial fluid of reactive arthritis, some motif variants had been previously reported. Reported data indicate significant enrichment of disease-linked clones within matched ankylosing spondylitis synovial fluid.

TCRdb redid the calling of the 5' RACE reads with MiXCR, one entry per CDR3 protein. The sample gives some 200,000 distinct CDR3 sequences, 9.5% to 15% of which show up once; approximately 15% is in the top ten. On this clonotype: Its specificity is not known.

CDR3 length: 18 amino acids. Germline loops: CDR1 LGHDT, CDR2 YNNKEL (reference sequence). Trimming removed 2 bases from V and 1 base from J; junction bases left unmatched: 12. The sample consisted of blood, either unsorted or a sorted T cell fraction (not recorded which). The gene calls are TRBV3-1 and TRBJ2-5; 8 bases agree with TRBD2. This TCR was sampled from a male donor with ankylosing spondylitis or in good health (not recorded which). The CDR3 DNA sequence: TGTGCCAGCAGCCAACCAATCTTGCGGGGGGTGACCCAAGAGACCCAGTACTTC. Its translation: CASSQPILRGVTQETQYF.